One sample yielded the 9 T cell receptor beta chains listed below, sequenced in a study of CD8 T cells in ankylosing spondylitis. Study observations and caveats: One TCR beta motif, made up of roughly 8 highly homologous variants, appeared characteristic of ankylosing spondylitis blood.

These receptors' antigens are unknown. TCRdb re-derived calls from the 5' RACE reads in MiXCR, one entry per CDR3 protein. The sample consists of about 460,000 distinct CDR3 sequences, approximately 5.3% of them appearing once. Sequencing was done on a sample of blood, either unsorted or a sorted T cell fraction (not recorded which). These TCRs come from a male donor with ankylosing spondylitis.

Ten or more counts support this clonotype. The V gene is TRBV5-7, the J gene TRBJ2-3, with D possibly being TRBD1 (5 bases). TRBV5-7 is assigned to the ORF class and has an uncertain function. V lost 0 bases and J lost 9, with 23 bases in between. The CDR3 consists of 17 residues. The CDR3: CASSLGPTSLGGATQYF. In DNA form, the CDR3 reads TGTGCCAGCAGCTTGGGGCCGACTTCCCTCGGTGGGGCGACGCAGTATTTT.

The CDR3 DNA sequence: TGCAGTGCTAGAGCAGCTAGCGGGGACTCCTACGAGCAGTACTTC. Translation: CSARAASGDSYEQYF. This chain connects TRBV20-1 to TRBJ2-7; 9 bases agree with TRBD2. Germline CDR1 DFQATT, CDR2 SNEGSKA (reference sequence). V dropped 1 base and J dropped 0; count of bases not matched to a gene: 4. CDR3 length: 15 residues.

At least ten counts were recorded for this clonotype. The V call is TRBV20-1, the J call TRBJ2-7, with D uncertain. The CDR3 is 11 amino acids. Germline V lookup: CDR1 DFQATT, CDR2 SNEGSKA (reference sequence). V dropped 6 bases and J dropped 4 bases, with 10 bases sitting between them. In DNA, the CDR3 is TGCAGTGCCTTCCGTTCTTACGAGCAGTACTTC. It yields the protein CSAFRSYEQYF.

This clonotype was seen a handful of times. The CDR3 reads CASSLGGERGNEQFF. The DNA of the CDR3 is TGTGCCAGCAGCTTAGGGGGGGAGCGTGGGAATGAGCAGTTCTTC. The rearrangement uses TRBV11-3 and TRBJ2-1, with a possible D match to TRBD2 (6 bases). V was cut by 1 base and J by 7 bases, with 14 bases left in between. The CDR3 runs 15 residues. In germline, CDR1 is SGHNT, CDR2 YENEEA. Together with reference TRBV11-3 and TRBJ2-1, the CDR3 gives the full variable domain: EAGVVQSPRYKIIEKKQPVAFWCNPISGHNTLYWYLQNLGQGPELLIRYENEEAVDDSQLPKDRFSAERLKGVDSTLKIQPAELGDSAVYLCASSLGGERGNEQFFGPGTRLTVL.

This clonotype was counted many times. This chain uses TRBV7-9 with TRBJ2-1, with 10 bases identical to TRBD2. Germline V gene lookup returns CDR1 SEHNR and CDR2 FQNEAQ (reference sequence). The CDR3 contains 12 residues. After removal of 5 bases from V and 15 bases from J, the junction contained 7 bases not matched to a gene. CDR3 residues: CASSQTSGPPFF. CDR3 bases: TGTGCCAGCAGCCAGACTAGCGGGCCCCCGTTCTTC. Full variable domain (outside the CDR3, taken from reference TRBV7-9 and TRBJ2-1): DTGVSQNPRHKITKRGQNVTFRCDPISEHNRLYWYRQTLGQGPEFLTYFQNEAQLEKSRLLSDRFSAERPKGSFSTLEIQRTEQGDSAMYLCASSQTSGPPFFGPGTRLTVL.

The table lists this clonotype with many counts. The J gene is TRBJ2-7, the V gene TRBV6-2 or TRBV6-3, with 10 bases fitting TRBD1. V trimming: 2 bases; J trimming: 4 bases; junction bases outside the gene matches: 5. The CDR3 sequence is 15 residues long. Germline V gives CDR1 MNHEY, CDR2 SVGEGT. The CDR3: CASSYHRDRGYEQYF. CDR3 in DNA: TGTGCCAGCAGTTACCATCGGGACAGGGGTTACGAGCAGTACTTC.

This clonotype has a count of ten or more. V is TRBV9 and J is TRBJ2-1; D ambiguous. Per germline, CDR1 SGDLS and CDR2 YYNGEE. The CDR3 is 15 residues long. Trimming removed 0 bases from V and 6 bases from J, with 13 bases in between. The CDR3 sequence is CASSVGGTTGNEQFF. Here the CDR3 DNA reads TGTGCCAGCAGCGTAGGAGGAACCACGGGCAATGAGCAGTTCTTC.

This clonotype showed up many times. The chain links TRBV20-1 to TRBJ1-1, with 7 bases aligning to TRBD1. Germline trimming cut 5 bases from V and 8 bases from J; bases unmatched to any gene: 8. This CDR3 is 12 amino acids long. Germline V gene sequence: CDR1 DFQATT, CDR2 SNEGSKA (reference sequence). CDR3 nucleotide sequence: TGCAGTGCTCGCAGGGGGTCGGAAGAAGCTTTCTTT. Translating gives CSARRGSEEAFF.

The table lists this clonotype with many counts. The genes are TRBV28 and TRBJ1-2, with D hard to call. The CDR3 is 14 amino acids. The germline gives CDR1 MDHEN, CDR2 SYDVKM. The V end was cut by 2 bases, the J end by 5 bases, with 12 bases between. Here the CDR3 DNA reads TGTGCCAGCAGTTTAACACAGTTCGGATATGGCTACACCTTC. Its translation is CASSLTQFGYGYTF.